One and the same sample provided the 2 T cell receptor beta chains below, sequenced in a study of blood T cell repertoires in COVID-19. Clones were read by immunoSEQ multiplex PCR, and TCRdb kept only the in-frame ones, dropping some. The repertoire includes some 190,000 clones, 89% of them detected once, and 2% to 2.5% sits in the top ten. Sequences were obtained from PBMCs or T cells enriched from blood (not recorded which). These receptors originate from a woman between 40 and 55 years old with acute COVID-19.

The V gene is TRBV30, the J gene TRBJ2-1; a weak D match, TRBD2 (5 bases). The V gene's germline CDR1 is GTSNPN and CDR2 SVGIG (reference sequence). The V and J ends lost 2 bases and 9 bases respectively, with 11 bases between them. The CDR3 is 12 amino acids. The CDR3 bases are TGTGCCTGGAGTCCGTCTCGGGGTGAGCAGTTCTTC. Protein product: CAWSPSRGEQFF.

The chain couples TRBV24-1 to TRBJ2-1; a weak D match, TRBD2 (7 bases). The V gene's germline CDR1 is KGHDR and CDR2 SFDVKD. Deletions cut 3 bases from V and 9 bases from J, with 17 bases between. CDR3 length: 15 amino acids. CDR3 DNA: TGTGCCACCAGTGATCCCCAGAGGGGGGAGGGTGAGCAGTTCTTC. This codes for CATSDPQRGEGEQFF.